This TCR beta chain was found in a study of CD8+CD57+ T cells in acquired aplastic anemia. As for the study in general: On average, sorted CD4+ and CD8+ cells gave about 3.1 ug of DNA.

The TCR beta profiling, which covered VDJ combination and CDR3 sequence, was carried out using genomic DNA as the template. TCRdb used MiXCR to reprocess the reads, holding one entry per CDR3 protein. The sample holds 50,000 or so distinct CDR3 sequences; roughly 60% are singletons and the top ten take 15% to 20%. By flow cytometry, patients selected for sequencing had shown an expansion of CD8+CD57+ cells. Severe acquired aplastic anemia affected all patients. Study findings and constraints: Some 31 CD8+ CDR3 sequences were shared between patients and controls.

As concerns this clonotype: Its antigen remains unknown.

Sequenced: sorted CD4+, CD8+, or CD8+CD57+ T cells (not recorded which) from PBMCs. This clonotype was sampled from a human donor with aplastic anemia.

Written as DNA, the CDR3 is TGTGCCAGCAGCTCAATAGCGGACAAAGAGGAGACCCAGTACTTC. Amino acids: CASSSIADKEETQYF. The V and J genes are TRBV7-2 and TRBJ2-5, with a tentative D call TRBD2 (6 bases). Germline V gene lookup returns CDR1 SGHTA and CDR2 FQGNSA. With 4 bases removed from V and 5 bases from J, the gap between germline ends came to 17 bases. This CDR3 has 15 residues. Combining the CDR3 with reference TRBV7-2 and TRBJ2-5 gives the whole variable domain GAGVSQSPSNKVTEKGKDVELRCDPISGHTALYWYRQSLGQGLEFLIYFQGNSAPDKSGLPSDRFSAERTGGSVSTLTIQRTQQEDSAVYLCASSSIADKEETQYFGPGTRLLVL.